Shown below are 28 T cell receptor beta chains from a single sample sequenced in a study of cytomegalovirus exposure and HLA in healthy donors. The PCR used 60 Vbeta and 13 Jbeta primers. Generated by immunoSEQ multiplex PCR, the TCRdb table keeps only in-frame clones and is missing some. The sample lists roughly 34,000 clones, 65% to 90% seen once, with 3.6% in the top ten. The specimen was PBMCs. Receptors originate from a woman under 30 in good health and CMV-seronegative.

The chain joins TRBV6-4 to TRBJ2-3; no clear D. V was cut by 4 bases and J by 3 bases, with 8 bases left in between. CDR3 length: 13 residues. CDR1 MRHNA and CDR2 SNTAGT come from the germline V gene. The chain's CDR3 is CASSARVTDTQYF. For the CDR3, the DNA is TGTGCCAGCAGTGCCCGCGTGACAGATACGCAGTATTTT.

Note on this clone: Other DNA sequences from this sample encode an identical CDR3 as well. The rearrangement links TRBV6-5 to TRBJ2-5; D gene ambiguous. The CDR3 contains 12 residues. Germline assignment: CDR1 MNHEY and CDR2 SVGAGI. The V end lost 4 bases, the J end lost 9 bases, and 12 bases lay between the germline ends. CDR3 bases: TGTGCCAGCAGTTCGTCCACTGGAGCCCAGTACTTC. The encoded protein is CASSSSTGAQYF.

This chain connects TRBV2 to TRBJ1-2; no definite D call. The V and J ends lost 7 bases and 9 bases respectively, with 15 bases between them. CDR1 SNHLY and CDR2 FYNNEI come from the germline V gene. The CDR3 is 12 residues long. The CDR3 protein is CASISGFGSYTF. CDR3 nucleotides: TGTGCCAGCATATCGGGGTTTGGGAGCTACACCTTC.

The genes are TRBV28 and TRBJ2-2; D gene ambiguous. This CDR3 is built from 12 residues. V gave up 6 bases and J gave up 10 bases, with 12 bases separating them. Germline V CDR1 and CDR2: MDHEN, SYDVKM. The CDR3 is CASSHGQMELFF. CDR3 DNA sequence: TGTGCCAGCAGCCACGGTCAAATGGAGCTGTTTTTT.

The chain employs TRBV6-6 and TRBJ1-1, with D tentatively TRBD1 (5 bases). V lost 4 bases, J lost 5 bases, and 11 bases lay in between. The germline gives CDR1 MNHNY, CDR2 SVGAGI (reference sequence). The CDR3 covers 13 residues. The CDR3 DNA is TGTGCCAGCAGTTCCAGGGTTGGGACTGAAGCTTTCTTT. It is translated as CASSSRVGTEAFF.

This clone was counted between two and nine times. The chain employs TRBV27 and TRBJ1-2; the D gene is possibly TRBD1 (6 bases). Per germline, CDR1 MNHEY and CDR2 SMNVEV (reference sequence). The CDR3 has 15 amino acids. The V gene lost 0 bases and the J gene lost 4 bases, with 12 bases spanning the gap. The CDR3 here is CASSLSGQGVYGYTF. The CDR3 region has the DNA TGTGCCAGCAGTTTATCGGGACAAGGAGTCTATGGCTACACCTTC.

The chain joins TRBV27 to TRBJ1-6, with TRBD1 matching over 8 bases. There are 16 residues in the CDR3. The germline CDR1 and CDR2 sequences are MNHEY and SMNVEV (reference sequence). Trimming cost V 4 bases and J 10 bases; bases outside gene matches: 12. The CDR3 is CASSSSQQGVNSPLHF. CDR3 sequence (DNA): TGTGCCAGCAGTTCGTCTCAACAGGGGGTGAACTCACCCCTCCACTTT.

The chain joins TRBV19 to TRBJ1-6; 10 bases match TRBD1. V was clipped by 10 bases and J by 10 bases; unmatched bases: 10. The CDR3 totals 14 residues. CDR1 is LNHDA and CDR2 is SQIVND in the germline V gene (reference sequence). CDR3 residues: CATQPGQGRSPLHF. The CDR3 DNA reads as TGTGCCACTCAACCGGGACAGGGGAGATCACCCCTCCACTTT.

The chain has TRBV6-4 and TRBJ2-1; 11 nucleotides line up with TRBD1. V trimming: 0 bases; J trimming: 7 bases; junction bases outside the gene matches: 11. CDR1 is MRHNA, CDR2 SNTAGT, per germline. This CDR3 region has 18 residues. The CDR3 DNA sequence: TGTGCCAGCAGTGACTCACGAAGGGGGACAGGGGGGAGGAATGAGCAGTTCTTC. This translates into CASSDSRRGTGGRNEQFF.

V is TRBV4-3 and J is TRBJ2-1; D is uncertain. V was cut by 0 bases and J by 7 bases, with 10 bases left in between. CDR3 length: 14 amino acids. Germline CDR1 and CDR2: LGHNA and YSLEER. The CDR3 nucleotides read TGCGCCAGCAGCCAAGATATGGTGACTAATGAGCAGTTCTTC. It is translated as CASSQDMVTNEQFF.

The chain has TRBV6-1 and TRBJ1-6; TRBD1 matches 8 bases. With 6 bases clipped from V and 9 bases from J, the junction kept 4 bases outside the gene matches. Per the germline V gene, CDR1 is MNHNS and CDR2 is SASEGT. CDR3 length equals 13 residues. CDR3 sequence (DNA): TGTGCCAGCAGGACAGGGGAGAGTTCACCCCTCCACTTT. Protein: CASRTGESSPLHF.

CDR3 residues: CASSFTQGDEQYF. CDR3 coding DNA: TGTGCCAGCAGCTTCACACAGGGGGACGAGCAGTACTTC. J is TRBJ2-5 and V is TRBV7-6, with TRBD1 identical over 8 bases. TRBJ2-7 explains the end of the DNA better; the J call may be wrong. Per the germline V gene, CDR1 is SGHVS and CDR2 is FNYEAQ. This CDR3 region has 13 residues.

The chain's CDR3 is CASSPGLAGGREQYF. In DNA, the CDR3 is TGTGCCAGCAGCCCGGGACTAGCGGGGGGGAGGGAGCAGTACTTC. This chain joins TRBV6-5 and TRBJ2-7; 16 bases line up with TRBD2. The CDR3 contains 15 residues. V was pared by 6 bases and J by 7 bases, with 6 bases of the junction left unmatched. Germline V gives CDR1 MNHEY, CDR2 SVGAGI.

This clone was counted a single time. The chain couples TRBV4-3 to TRBJ2-1; 9 bases fit TRBD1. The CDR3 covers 15 residues. Germline V gene data show CDR1 as LGHNA and CDR2 as YSLEER. J was trimmed by 8 bases and V by 3 bases; bases with no gene match: 8. CDR3 region: CASSQSDRGFDEQFF. CDR3 nucleotides: TGCGCCAGCAGCCAGAGTGACAGGGGGTTCGATGAGCAGTTCTTC.

V is TRBV7-9 and J is TRBJ2-3; D call uncertain. Per germline, CDR1 SEHNR and CDR2 FQNEAQ (reference sequence). CDR3 length: 15 residues. The V gene lost 5 bases and the J gene lost 0 bases, with 12 bases spanning the gap. CDR3 in amino acids: CASSTGFVSTDTQYF. The CDR3 region has the DNA TGTGCCAGCAGCACCGGTTTCGTTAGCACAGATACGCAGTATTTT.

Note on this clone: One junction end disagrees with the germline gene, perhaps due to a read error. The chain is built from TRBV7-6 and TRBJ1-2, with a tentative D call TRBD1 (5 bases). Germline loops: CDR1 SGHVS, CDR2 FNYEAQ. This CDR3 contains 15 residues. The CDR3 DNA follows: TGTGCCAGCAGCTTCCATATAGGGACTAACTATGGCTACCCCTTC. It is translated as CASSFHIGTNYGYPF.

The chain recombines TRBV27 with TRBJ1-5; a possible D gene is TRBD1 (6 bases). Trimming cost V 2 bases and J 7 bases, with 12 bases left between them. Germline CDR1 and CDR2: MNHEY and SMNVEV (reference sequence). CDR3 length: 14 residues. The CDR3 sequence is CASSLGGAEQPQHF. The CDR3 nucleotides read TGTGCCAGCAGTTTAGGGGGGGCAGAACAGCCCCAGCATTTT.

Written as DNA, the CDR3 is TGTGCCAGCAGGGCCGCCGGGACTAGCGACTACGAGCAGTACTTC. Amino acids: CASRAAGTSDYEQYF. This rearrangement joins TRBV27 to TRBJ2-7; 10 bases line up with TRBD2. J was trimmed by 3 bases and V by 6 bases; bases with no gene match: 8. Germline values: CDR1 MNHEY, CDR2 SMNVEV (reference sequence). This CDR3 has 15 residues.

This clone was counted once. The chain employs TRBV4-1 and TRBJ2-1; D might be TRBD1 (6 bases). This CDR3 has 12 amino acids. Germline CDR1 reads MGHRA; CDR2 reads YSYEKL. Trimming shortened V by 4 bases and J by 10 bases, and 11 bases separated the two germline ends. The CDR3 reads CASSPDRREQFF. CDR3 in DNA: TGCGCCAGCAGCCCAGACAGGCGAGAGCAGTTCTTC.

To note about this clone: The junction departs from germline at one end; a sequencing error may be responsible. The V call is TRBV29-1, the J call TRBJ2-2, with 8 bases lining up with TRBD1. Germline CDR1 is SQVTM and CDR2 is ANQGSEA. The length of the CDR3 is 13 residues. The CDR3 is CSVGGQATGELFF. DNA of the CDR3: TGCAGCGTGGGGGGACAGGCCACCGGTGAGCTGTTTTTT.

The chain employs TRBV5-5 and TRBJ1-2, with D unclear. From germline, CDR1 is SGHKS and CDR2 YYEKEE (reference sequence). Trimming left V 0 bases short and J 6 bases short, with 12 bases between. There are 14 residues in the CDR3. The CDR3 region is CASSLDGSTNGYTF. CDR3 DNA sequence: TGTGCCAGCAGCTTGGATGGCAGTACGAATGGCTACACCTTC.

The rearrangement uses TRBV6-6 and TRBJ2-7, with a weak D call TRBD2 (8 bases). V was cut by 4 bases and J by 6 bases, with 22 bases left in between. CDR3 length: 16 amino acids. CDR1 and CDR2 (germline): MNHNY, SVGAGI (reference sequence). Here the CDR3 reads CASSSPGRGQRCEQYF. The CDR3 DNA reads as TGTGCCAGCAGTTCCCCCGGGAGGGGGCAACGGTGCGAGCAGTACTTC.

This chain joins TRBV9 and TRBJ1-4, with no clear D. Germline V gene data show CDR1 as SGDLS and CDR2 as YYNGEE. Trimming cost V 1 base and J 3 bases, with 10 bases left between them. The CDR3 has 15 amino acids. For the CDR3, the DNA is TGTGCCAGCAGCGTAACGGGGAACCCTAATGAAAAACTGTTTTTT. Encoded protein: CASSVTGNPNEKLFF.

This chain connects TRBV7-2 to TRBJ2-5; 7 nucleotides line up with TRBD2. The J call may be faulty, since TRBJ2-7 better matches the DNA end. The germline CDR1 and CDR2 sequences are SGHTA and FQGNSA. The CDR3 covers 15 residues. CDR3 coding DNA: TGTGCCAGCAGCGTTCGGGGAGGGGAAACCTACGAGCAGTACTTC. It translates to CASSVRGGETYEQYF.

The rearrangement uses TRBV6-5 and TRBJ1-2, with 7 bases lining up with TRBD1. The CDR3 runs to 13 residues. V lost 6 bases and J lost 8; bases outside the gene matches: 9. Per the germline V gene, CDR1 is MNHEY and CDR2 is SVGAGI. In DNA, the CDR3 is TGTGCCAGCAGACCCGACAGGGCCCACGGCTACACCTTC. Its translation is CASRPDRAHGYTF.

This clone has more than one count but fewer than ten. This chain connects TRBV27 to TRBJ1-5, with TRBD1 as a possible D gene (5 bases). Germline values: CDR1 MNHEY, CDR2 SMNVEV (reference sequence). With 5 bases removed from V and 4 bases from J, the gap between germline ends came to 18 bases. The CDR3 covers 16 residues. This chain's CDR3 is CASSLYAAGINQPQHF. The CDR3 DNA reads TGTGCCAGCAGTCTTTATGCCGCAGGGATTAATCAGCCCCAGCATTTT.

The chain is built from TRBV2 and TRBJ2-7; D is unclear. The CDR3 consists of 14 residues. The V gene's germline CDR1 is SNHLY and CDR2 FYNNEI. V lost 6 bases and J 0 bases, leaving 12 bases between the germline ends. The CDR3 sequence: CASSAALASYEQYF. The CDR3 coding sequence is TGTGCCAGCAGCGCGGCTTTGGCCTCCTACGAGCAGTACTTC.

The rearrangement uses TRBV4-3 and TRBJ2-3; D is possibly TRBD2 (5 bases). The CDR3 runs 17 residues. V was pared by 7 bases and J by 2 bases, with 22 bases between. CDR1 is LGHNA, CDR2 YSLEER, per germline. The CDR3, as DNA: TGCGCCAGCAACAAACACCGGACTTCCCGAGACACAGATACGCAGTATTTT. Amino acid sequence: CASNKHRTSRDTDTQYF.